The 9 T cell receptor beta chains listed next were all sequenced from one sample in a study of graft-versus-host responses after intestinal transplantation. Some clones are missing from TCRdb's copy, which holds only in-frame ones; the method was immunoSEQ multiplex PCR. The profile covers fewer than 120,000 clones, with 93% appearing a single time and about 0.51% taken by the ten largest. Antigens of these TCRs are unknown. Material: unstimulated CD8+ T cells sorted from spleen or lymph node cells, obtained before intestinal transplant. Receptor source: a human donor who received an intestinal transplant.

This clone was seen a few times. The chain joins TRBV5-4 to TRBJ2-7; 7 bases match TRBD2. The V and J ends lost 3 bases and 2 bases, in that order; junction bases with no gene match: 5. Germline assignment: CDR1 SGHNT and CDR2 YYREEE (reference sequence). The CDR3 consists of 14 residues. The CDR3 region has the DNA TGTGCCAGCAGCTCCGGACTAGATCCCTACGAGCAGTACTTC. Its translation is CASSSGLDPYEQYF.

The chain recombines TRBV18 with TRBJ2-1; no definite D call. The V gene lost 1 base and the J gene lost 10 bases, with 8 bases spanning the gap. Germline CDR1 reads KGHSH; CDR2 reads LQKENI. This CDR3 has 12 residues. The CDR3 is CASSPLAREQFF. CDR3 bases: TGTGCCAGCTCACCACTAGCTAGAGAGCAGTTCTTC.

The chain couples TRBV28 to TRBJ2-5; no firm D call. This CDR3 has 13 amino acids. Germline CDR1 is MDHEN and CDR2 is SYDVKM. The ends were cut back, 2 bases at V and 2 bases at J, with 6 bases in the middle. CDR3 region: CASSLAEQETQYF. The CDR3 DNA reads TGTGCCAGCAGTTTAGCGGAACAAGAGACCCAGTACTTC. Full variable domain (missing parts from reference TRBV28 and TRBJ2-5): DVKVTQSSRYLVKRTGEKVFLECVQDMDHENMFWYRQDPGLGLRLIYFSYDVKMKEKGDIPEGYSVSREKKERFSLILESASTNQTSMYLCASSLAEQETQYFGPGTRLLVL.

CDR3 DNA sequence: TGTGCCAGCAGCTTCCGGACTAGCGGGAGGGGTGAGCAGTTCTTC. Protein sequence: CASSFRTSGRGEQFF. The chain couples TRBV13 to TRBJ2-1, with TRBD2 identical over 15 bases. Per the germline V gene, CDR1 is PRHDT and CDR2 is FYEKMQ (reference sequence). V lost 3 bases, J lost 9 bases, and 3 bases stayed unmatched. The CDR3 loop spans 15 amino acids. Together with reference TRBV13 and TRBJ2-1, the CDR3 gives the full variable domain: AAGVIQSPRHLIKEKRETATLKCYPIPRHDTVYWYQQGPGQDPQFLISFYEKMQSDKGSIPDRFSAQQFSDYHSELNMSSLELGDSALYFCASSFRTSGRGEQFFGPGTRLTVL.

The J gene is TRBJ2-7, the V gene TRBV5-8; TRBD1 aligns across 8 bases. From germline, CDR1 is SGHTS and CDR2 YDEGEE. V lost 1 base, J lost 7 bases, and 22 bases stayed unmatched. The CDR3 length is 19 residues. Written as DNA, the CDR3 is TGTGCCAGCAGCTTGAATAAATACGCGGACGGACAGGGCCCGGAGGAGCAGTACTTC. This gives the protein CASSLNKYADGQGPEEQYF.

A word on this clone: The identical CDR3 is also encoded by other nucleotide sequences in the sample. The V call is TRBV9, the J call TRBJ2-7; possible D gene TRBD2, 5 bases. This CDR3 contains 14 residues. V dropped 0 bases and J dropped 3 bases, with 10 bases sitting between them. The germline CDR1 and CDR2 sequences are SGDLS and YYNGEE. The CDR3 loop reads CASSVADSSYEQYF. The CDR3 DNA follows: TGTGCCAGCAGCGTAGCGGACTCCAGCTACGAGCAGTACTTC.

J is TRBJ1-5 and V is TRBV30, with TRBD1 as a possible D gene (6 bases). CDR3 size: 13 residues. Per germline, CDR1 GTSNPN and CDR2 SVGIG (reference sequence). V lost 4 bases to trimming and J lost 3 bases, with 10 bases between them. The CDR3 loop is CAWKGGSNQPQHF. In DNA form, the CDR3 reads TGTGCCTGGAAAGGGGGTTCCAATCAGCCCCAGCATTTT.

This clone was seen only once. V gene TRBV27 combines with J gene TRBJ1-5; TRBD1 matches 9 bases. Germline V CDR1 and CDR2: MNHEY, SMNVEV (reference sequence). This CDR3 region has 15 residues. J lost 5 bases, V lost 3 bases, and 5 bases had no gene match. The CDR3 loop is CASSLIGQGYQPQHF. In DNA, the CDR3 is TGTGCCAGCAGTTTGATTGGACAGGGGTATCAGCCCCAGCATTTT.

This clone was recorded a few times. This sequence joins TRBV19 and TRBJ2-7, with 11 bases lining up with TRBD2. CDR1 and CDR2 from the germline V gene are LNHDA and SQIVND (reference sequence). This CDR3 region has 18 residues. Trimming removed 1 base from V and 2 bases from J; junction bases left unmatched: 10. DNA of the CDR3: TGTGCCAGTAGTATAGGAGTGGGGACTAGCGGCTTCCCCTACGAGCAGTACTTC. Its translation is CASSIGVGTSGFPYEQYF.